This T cell receptor (beta chain) was retrieved from a study of relationships among human T cell subsets (dated 2010 in TCRdb). Notes on the research overall: The study sequenced eight distinct T cell populations from blood: pan T, CD8 cytotoxic, regulatory, Th1, Th2, naive plus transitional, activated and memory cells. Here is what the overall study found, with its caveats: A CD4+CD8+ double-positive population could not be ruled out by the bead-based sorting. T cell counts went unrecorded for a couple of pan T samples, which were processed alongside pan B cells. The considerable overlap in CDR3s among Th1, Th2 and regulatory T cells was taken as suggesting that cell fate choices are stochastic. Over 55% of CD8+ cytotoxic sequences belonged to clones with over 100 reads, whereas regulatory and Th2 subsets showed few such clones. V, D and J usage, CDR3 length and N-nucleotide additions showed no statistically significant differences among the seven subsets.

The library was produced with multiplex PCR. The reads were generated on a 454 GS FLX. Semiquantitative ARM-PCR was used to amplify the TCR alpha and beta CDR3 regions from mRNA. In ARM-PCR, tagged nested gene-specific primers were used first, and exponential amplification was then carried out by communal superprimers. Exonuclease was used to remove the nested primers before the first-round PCR products went through the second amplification round. Amplicons were sequenced on the 454 platform, which allows rapid sequencing of millions of DNA fragments without cloning bias. A read counted as effective if the read could be mapped to both V and J germline segments. Regarding the original processing steps: IRmap was used to assign reads to germline V, D and J segments, relying on pyromap, a Smith-Waterman modification adapted to 454 sequencing errors. D-beta assignments were filtered using cutoffs set at the 99th percentile of alignment scores from simulated random sequences. The amino acids between the conserved V-segment Y[YFLI]C motif and the J-segment [FW]GXGT motif were defined as CDR3. A compound Poisson process model, previously applied to large-scale EST data, was used to estimate repertoire diversity. A cross-contamination detection procedure was applied to argue against sample contamination as the source of shared CDR3s. The public sequencing data were trimmed at Q25 with fastp and processed into clonotypes with MiXCR by TCRdb, which kept only in-frame beta chains. Each entry merges the rows of one CDR3 protein and shows their most common DNA and genes. In this record, the V and J calls reflect TCRdb's handling and not the investigators' own analysis. The sample table shows approximately 15,000 distinct CDR3 sequences, and around three fifths are seen once. Of the sample, under 40% is held by the ten largest clones.

To isolate the T cell subsets, Miltenyi superparamagnetic beads coated with subset-specific monoclonal antibodies were used. Peripheral blood was used as the source from which all T cell populations were isolated. Ficoll separation was used to obtain mononuclear cells from whole blood, after which anti-CD14 microbeads were used to deplete monocytes. Right after isolation, the cell populations were resuspended in RNAprotect reagent. In general terms, the pan T sample was made up of CD3+ T cells. As for this clonotype: Its antigen is currently not known. Within one base of it there is no much larger clone, and no base qualities were kept.

Its CDR3 holds 14 amino acids, cysteine through phenylalanine. CDR3 DNA is the only sequence kept; it has 42 bases, read in frame from the first base. Relative to germline, V is missing 3 bases and J is missing 4 bases, with 5 bases of the junction outside any gene match. The germline V gene encodes CDR1 SQVTM and CDR2 ANQGSEA. The chain is encoded by TRBV29-1 joined to TRBJ2-2, with 7 bases matching TRBD1. This clonotype originated in a man aged 35 to 55 in good health. The sample was total T cells sorted from blood. Sample cell subset or site, as interpreted from the label and publication: CD3+ T cells in general. Read as DNA, the sequence is TGCAGCGTTGAGGGACAGTCCATCACCGGGGAGCTGTTTTTT. Translated, it reads CSVEGQSITGELFF.